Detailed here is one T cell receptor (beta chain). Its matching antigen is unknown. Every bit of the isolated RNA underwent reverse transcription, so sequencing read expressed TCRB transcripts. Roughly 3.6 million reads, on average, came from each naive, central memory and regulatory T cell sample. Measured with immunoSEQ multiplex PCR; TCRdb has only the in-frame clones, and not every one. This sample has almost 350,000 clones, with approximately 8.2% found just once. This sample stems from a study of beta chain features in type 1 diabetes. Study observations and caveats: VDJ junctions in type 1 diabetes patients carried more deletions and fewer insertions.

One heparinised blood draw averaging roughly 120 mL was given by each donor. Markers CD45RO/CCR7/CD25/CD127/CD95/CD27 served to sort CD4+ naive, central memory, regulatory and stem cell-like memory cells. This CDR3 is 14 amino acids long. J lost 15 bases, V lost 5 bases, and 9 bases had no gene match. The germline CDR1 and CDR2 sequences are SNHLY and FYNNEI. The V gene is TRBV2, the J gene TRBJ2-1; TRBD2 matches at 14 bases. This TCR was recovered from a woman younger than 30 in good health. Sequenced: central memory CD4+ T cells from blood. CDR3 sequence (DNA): TGTGCCAGCAGTCCCGGGACTAGCGGGAGTTGGGGGTTCTTC. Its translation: CASSPGTSGSWGFF.